The next 7 T cell receptor beta chains were all read from a single sample in a study of cytomegalovirus exposure and HLA in healthy donors. PCR was performed using 60 Vbeta and 13 Jbeta primers. This table comes from immunoSEQ multiplex PCR, and its TCRdb copy is limited to in-frame clones, with some not included. The table includes about 50,000 clones, approximately 72% detected once. The sample comprised PBMCs. Receptors were obtained from a woman between 50 and 59 years old in good health and CMV-seronegative.

The genes are TRBV5-1 and TRBJ1-4, with no clear D. Between the trimmed V and J ends, which lost 4 bases and 5 bases, there was a span of 12 bases. This CDR3 region has 14 residues. Germline V CDR1 and CDR2: SGHRS, YFSETQ. The CDR3 loop reads CASSTKGGNEKLFF. The CDR3 coding sequence is TGCGCCAGCAGCACCAAGGGAGGGAATGAAAAACTGTTTTTT.

For the CDR3, the DNA is TGTGCCAGCAGTGAACAGGGGGCGCCCACTGAAGCTTTCTTT. It codes for CASSEQGAPTEAFF. This chain links TRBV2 with TRBJ1-1; TRBD1 agrees at 8 bases. Germline V lookup: CDR1 SNHLY, CDR2 FYNNEI. The ends lost 2 bases at V and 4 bases at J; junction bases unmatched: 3. The CDR3 covers 14 residues.

The genes are TRBV5-6 and TRBJ2-4; perhaps TRBD1 as D (6 bases). This CDR3 has 14 residues. Looked up from germline, CDR1 is SGHDT and CDR2 is YYEEEE. With 2 bases removed from V and 5 bases from J, the gap between germline ends came to 11 bases. The CDR3 nucleotides read TGTGCCAGCAGCTTCTTGACAGGAGAAAACATTCAGTACTTC. Amino acid sequence: CASSFLTGENIQYF.

V and J are TRBV9 and TRBJ2-6; D call uncertain. With 2 bases removed from V and 0 bases from J, the gap between germline ends came to 12 bases. Per the germline V gene, CDR1 is SGDLS and CDR2 is YYNGEE. The length of the CDR3 is 17 residues. The CDR3 nucleotides are TGTGCCAGCAGCGTGGGCGACACCAACTCTGGGGCCAACGTCCTGACTTTC. It encodes CASSVGDTNSGANVLTF.

The chain has TRBV2 and TRBJ1-2; D not certain. This CDR3 contains 12 residues. From germline, CDR1 is SNHLY and CDR2 FYNNEI. Deletions cut 8 bases from V and 4 bases from J, with 11 bases between. CDR3 nucleotides: TGTGCCAGCGGGGAGATCCTCTATGGCTACACCTTC. Its protein product is CASGEILYGYTF. Filled out from reference TRBV2 and TRBJ1-2, the complete variable domain reads EPEVTQTPSHQVTQMGQEVILRCVPISNHLYFYWYRQILGQKVEFLVSFYNNEISEKSEIFDDQFSVERPDGSNFTLKIRSTKLEDSAMYFCASGEILYGYTFGSGTRLTVV.

The chain carries TRBV10-1 and TRBJ1-5; 7 bases map to TRBD1. The CDR3 extends over 13 amino acids. V lost 6 bases to trimming and J lost 7 bases; unmatched junction nucleotides: 6. Germline CDR1 and CDR2: WNHNN and SYGVQD (reference sequence). The CDR3 DNA is TGCGCCAGCAGGGGGCAGGGGGAACAGCCCCAGCATTTT. This gives the protein CASRGQGEQPQHF.

The rearrangement joins TRBV29-1 to TRBJ1-1; perhaps TRBD1 as D (6 bases). Germline V gene sequence: CDR1 SQVTM, CDR2 ANQGSEA. This CDR3 has 13 amino acids. Trimming shortened V by 5 bases and J by 9 bases, and 19 bases separated the two germline ends. The CDR3 region has the DNA TGCAGCGTTTTTACAGGGCGGGAGATGCAAGCTTTCTTT. The encoded protein is CSVFTGREMQAFF.